The clone carrying this T cell receptor beta chain appeared a single time. Antigen unknown. Roughly 100,000 TCR templates underwent assay in every sample. Profiled with immunoSEQ multiplex PCR; TCRdb holds only in-frame clones, not every one. The table lists roughly 97,000 clones, nearly 95% of them singletons. This entry comes from a study of siplizumab effects on memory and regulatory T cells. Study-wide findings and caveats: The authors did not confirm suppressive function in proliferating Tregs from siplizumab cultures.

The specimen sequenced was Tregs sorted from blood. This TCR was sampled from a human donor in good health.

Here the CDR3 reads CAFQKQGIGNTIYF. The CDR3 DNA reads as TGTGCCTTCCAAAAGCAGGGGATCGGAAACACCATATATTTT. V is TRBV30 and J is TRBJ1-3, with D perhaps matching TRBD1 (6 bases). Per germline, CDR1 GTSNPN and CDR2 SVGIG (reference sequence). The CDR3 consists of 14 residues. V lost 7 bases and J 4 bases, leaving 17 bases between the germline ends.